This entry features one T cell receptor (beta chain) sequence. Antigen unknown. The data originate from a study of monozygotic twins with inflammatory bowel disease. The cDNA of both the TCRalpha and TCRbeta chains was subjected to two nested PCRs of about 15 and 9 cycles. TCRdb reanalyzed the 5' RACE reads, giving one entry per CDR3 protein sequence and no DNA. The sample has over 100,000 distinct CDR3 sequences, and its top ten clones hold about an eighth. The CDR3 spans 13 residues. The study's findings and limits: Twins with IBD had fewer clonotypes in common with others than healthy twins, particularly during disease activity. A reduction in TCRbeta diversity (inverse Simpson) was seen in IBD patients relative to healthy co-twins. There was no way to distinguish the different T cell subtypes.

The clonotype originates from a human donor with ulcerative colitis or Crohn's disease, or a healthy co-twin of an affected twin (not recorded which). This chain uses TRBV12-3 or TRBV12-4 with TRBJ1-2; the D call of TRBD1 rests on TCRdb alone, since no DNA is present to check it. The sequenced sample was blood. CDR3 in amino acids: CASSFQGVSGYTF.